The T cell receptor beta chain under discussion was sequenced for a study of T cell responses to AZD1222 COVID-19 vaccine. Points from the study as a whole: There were vaccine-associated CD4 TCRs across spike, dominant at 160-218 and 743-854. Repertoires in all cases were sampled only once the peak T cell response had passed. Just a handful of AZD1222 recipients were seropositive at baseline.

The trim removed 3 bases at V and 0 bases at J, leaving 9 bases unmatched. The CDR3 consists of 19 residues. Looked up from germline, CDR1 is ENHRY and CDR2 is SYGVKD. Some clones are missing from TCRdb's copy, which holds only in-frame ones; the method was immunoSEQ multiplex PCR. This repertoire shows approximately 150,000 clones, 87% found once; its top ten account for roughly 1.1%. A remark on this clone: Its antigen is unknown.

Material: peripheral blood, obtained 28 days after the second AZD1222 dose. The receptor comes from an adult who received the AZD1222 COVID-19 vaccine. The rearrangement links TRBV10-3 to TRBJ2-5, with TRBD2 matching 14 bases. The CDR3 coding sequence is TGTGCCATCAGTGATTCGGGACTAGCGGGGGAGACCTACCAAGAGACCCAGTACTTC. Its translation: CAISDSGLAGETYQETQYF.